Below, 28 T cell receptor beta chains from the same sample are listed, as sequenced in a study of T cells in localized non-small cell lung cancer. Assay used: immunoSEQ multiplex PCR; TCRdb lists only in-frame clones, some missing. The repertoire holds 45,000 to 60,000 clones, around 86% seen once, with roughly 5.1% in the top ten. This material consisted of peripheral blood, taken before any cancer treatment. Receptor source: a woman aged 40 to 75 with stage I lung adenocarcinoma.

CDR3 region: CASSERLAGIYEQFF. The CDR3 bases are TGTGCCAGCAGTGAAAGACTAGCGGGTATCTATGAGCAGTTCTTC. J is TRBJ2-1 and V is TRBV2, with 10 bases identical to TRBD2. The CDR3 is 15 residues long. Per germline, CDR1 SNHLY and CDR2 FYNNEI. V was clipped by 2 bases and J by 8 bases; unmatched bases: 6.

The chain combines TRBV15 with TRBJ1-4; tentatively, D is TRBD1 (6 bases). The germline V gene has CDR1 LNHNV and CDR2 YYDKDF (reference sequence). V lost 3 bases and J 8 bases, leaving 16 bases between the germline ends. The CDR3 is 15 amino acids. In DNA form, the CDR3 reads TGTGCCACCAGCAGCTATCAGGGGAAGGGGGAAAAACTGTTTTTT. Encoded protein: CATSSYQGKGEKLFF.

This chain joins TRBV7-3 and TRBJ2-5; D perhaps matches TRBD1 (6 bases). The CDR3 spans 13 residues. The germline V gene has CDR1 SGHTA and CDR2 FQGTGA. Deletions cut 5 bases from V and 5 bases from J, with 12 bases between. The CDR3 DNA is TGTGCCAGCAGCGCTGGGACAAGGGAGACCCAGTACTTC. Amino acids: CASSAGTRETQYF.

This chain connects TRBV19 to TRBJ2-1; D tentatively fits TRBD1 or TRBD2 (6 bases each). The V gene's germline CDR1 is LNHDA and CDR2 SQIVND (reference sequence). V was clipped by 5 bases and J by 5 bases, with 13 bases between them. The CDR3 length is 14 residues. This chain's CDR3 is CASSFRGAHNEQFF. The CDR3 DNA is TGTGCCAGTAGTTTTAGGGGGGCCCACAATGAGCAGTTCTTC. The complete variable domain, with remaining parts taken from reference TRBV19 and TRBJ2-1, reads DGGITQSPKYLFRKEGQNVTLSCEQNLNHDAMYWYRQDPGQGLRLIYYSQIVNDFQKGDIAEGYSVSREKKESFPLTVTSAQKNPTAFYLCASSFRGAHNEQFFGPGTRLTVL.

The CDR3 coding sequence is TGTGCCTGGAGTGTACTAGCGGGGTCCTACGAGCAGTACTTC. Translation: CAWSVLAGSYEQYF. V usage is TRBV30 and J usage is TRBJ2-7, with TRBD2 identical over 10 bases. Germline CDR1 and CDR2: GTSNPN and SVGIG (reference sequence). V gave up 0 bases and J gave up 1 base; unmatched junction bases: 0. CDR3 size: 14 residues.

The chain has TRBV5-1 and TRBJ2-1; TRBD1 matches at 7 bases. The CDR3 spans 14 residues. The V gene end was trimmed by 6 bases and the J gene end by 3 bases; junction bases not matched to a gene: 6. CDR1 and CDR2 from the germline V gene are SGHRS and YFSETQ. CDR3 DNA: TGCGCCAGCAAGCCGGGACAGAGCTACAATGAGCAGTTCTTC. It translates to CASKPGQSYNEQFF.

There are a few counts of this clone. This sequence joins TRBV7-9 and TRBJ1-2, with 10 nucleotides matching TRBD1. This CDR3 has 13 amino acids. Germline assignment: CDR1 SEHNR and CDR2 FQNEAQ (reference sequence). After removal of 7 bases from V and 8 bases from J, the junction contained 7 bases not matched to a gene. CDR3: CASTLTGGEGYTF. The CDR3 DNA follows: TGTGCCAGCACCCTGACAGGGGGCGAAGGCTACACCTTC.

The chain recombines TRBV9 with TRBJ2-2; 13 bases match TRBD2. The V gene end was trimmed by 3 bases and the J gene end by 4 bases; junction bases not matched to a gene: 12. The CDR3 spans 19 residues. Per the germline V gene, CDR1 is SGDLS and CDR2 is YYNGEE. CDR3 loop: CASSATLLAGGRATGELFF. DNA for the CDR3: TGTGCCAGCAGCGCTACCCTACTAGCGGGGGGGCGCGCCACCGGGGAGCTGTTTTTT.

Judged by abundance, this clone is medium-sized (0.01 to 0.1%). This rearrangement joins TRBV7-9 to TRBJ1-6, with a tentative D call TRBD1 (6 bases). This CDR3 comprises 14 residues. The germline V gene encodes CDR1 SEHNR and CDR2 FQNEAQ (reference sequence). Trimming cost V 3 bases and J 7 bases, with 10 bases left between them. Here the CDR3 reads CASSFNRENSPLHF. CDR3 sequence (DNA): TGTGCCAGCAGCTTTAACAGGGAGAATTCACCCCTCCACTTT.

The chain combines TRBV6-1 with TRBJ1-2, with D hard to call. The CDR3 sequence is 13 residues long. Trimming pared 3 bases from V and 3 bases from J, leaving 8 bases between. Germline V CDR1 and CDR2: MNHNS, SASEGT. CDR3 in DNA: TGTGCCAGCAGTGATGGTACCTACTATGGCTACACCTTC. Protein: CASSDGTYYGYTF.

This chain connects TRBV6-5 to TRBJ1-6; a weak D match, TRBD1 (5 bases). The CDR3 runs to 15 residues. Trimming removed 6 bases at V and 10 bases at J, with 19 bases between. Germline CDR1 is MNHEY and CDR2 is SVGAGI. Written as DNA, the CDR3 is TGTGCCAGCAGACCGGGGGGGGTCAAAAGCTCACCCCTCCACTTT. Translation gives CASRPGGVKSSPLHF.

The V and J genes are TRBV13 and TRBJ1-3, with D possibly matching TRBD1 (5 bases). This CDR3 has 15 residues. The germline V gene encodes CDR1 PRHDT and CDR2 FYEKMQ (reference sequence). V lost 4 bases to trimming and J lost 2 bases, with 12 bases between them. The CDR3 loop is CASSSDSVTGNTIYF. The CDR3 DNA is TGTGCCAGCAGCTCAGACAGCGTAACTGGAAACACCATATATTTT.

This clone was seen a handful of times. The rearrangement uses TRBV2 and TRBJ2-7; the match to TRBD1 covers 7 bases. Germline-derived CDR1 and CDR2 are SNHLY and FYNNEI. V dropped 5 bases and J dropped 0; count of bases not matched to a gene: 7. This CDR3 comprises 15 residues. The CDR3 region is CASSPTGLGSYEQYF. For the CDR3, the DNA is TGTGCCAGCAGTCCGACAGGGTTGGGCTCCTACGAGCAGTACTTC.

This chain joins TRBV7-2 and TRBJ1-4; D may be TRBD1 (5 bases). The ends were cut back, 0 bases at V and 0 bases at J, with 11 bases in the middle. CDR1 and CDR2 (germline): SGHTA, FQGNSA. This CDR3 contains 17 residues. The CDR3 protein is CASSLAGAQTTNEKLFF. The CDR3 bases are TGTGCCAGCAGCTTAGCAGGGGCGCAAACAACTAATGAAAAACTGTTTTTT.

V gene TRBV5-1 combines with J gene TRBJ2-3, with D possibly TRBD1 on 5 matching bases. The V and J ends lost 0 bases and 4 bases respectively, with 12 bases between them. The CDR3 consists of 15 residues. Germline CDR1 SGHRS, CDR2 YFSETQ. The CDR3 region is CASSLGLQDPDTQYF. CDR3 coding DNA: TGCGCCAGCAGCTTGGGTCTACAGGACCCAGATACGCAGTATTTT.

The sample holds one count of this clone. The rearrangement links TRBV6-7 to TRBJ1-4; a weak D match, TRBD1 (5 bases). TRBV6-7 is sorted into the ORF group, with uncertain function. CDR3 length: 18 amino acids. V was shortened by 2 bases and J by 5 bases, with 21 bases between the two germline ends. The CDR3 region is CASSYGPDCQGANEKLFF. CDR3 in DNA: TGTGCCAGCAGTTACGGCCCCGATTGCCAAGGGGCGAATGAAAAACTGTTTTTT.

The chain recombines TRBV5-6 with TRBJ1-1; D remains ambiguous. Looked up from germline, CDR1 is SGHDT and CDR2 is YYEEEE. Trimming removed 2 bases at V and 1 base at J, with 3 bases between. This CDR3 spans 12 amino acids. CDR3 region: CASSFQNTEAFF. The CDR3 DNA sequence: TGTGCCAGCAGCTTCCAGAACACTGAAGCTTTCTTT. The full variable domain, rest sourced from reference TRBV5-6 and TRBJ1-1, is DAGVTQSPTHLIKTRGQQVTLRCSPKSGHDTVSWYQQALGQGPQFIFQYYEEEERQRGNFPDRFSGHQFPNYSSELNVNALLLGDSALYLCASSFQNTEAFFGQGTRLTVV.

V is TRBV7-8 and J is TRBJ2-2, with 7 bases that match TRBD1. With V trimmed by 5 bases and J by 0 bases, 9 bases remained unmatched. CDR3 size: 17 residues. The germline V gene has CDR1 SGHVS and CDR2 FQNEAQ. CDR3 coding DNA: TGTGCCAGCAGCCCGCTGGACAGGCCGCCGAACACCGGGGAGCTGTTTTTT. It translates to CASSPLDRPPNTGELFF.

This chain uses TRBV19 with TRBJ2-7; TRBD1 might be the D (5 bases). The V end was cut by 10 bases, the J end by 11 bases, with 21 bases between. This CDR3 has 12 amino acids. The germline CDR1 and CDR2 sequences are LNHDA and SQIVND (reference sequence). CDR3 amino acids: CATDSGLGLKYF. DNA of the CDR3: TGTGCCACCGACTCAGGGTTGGGTCTTAAGTACTTC.

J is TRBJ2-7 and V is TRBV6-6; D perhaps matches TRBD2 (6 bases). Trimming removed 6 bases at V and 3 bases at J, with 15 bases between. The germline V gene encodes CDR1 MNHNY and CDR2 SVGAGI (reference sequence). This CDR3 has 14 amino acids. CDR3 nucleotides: TGTGCCAGCAGGCTATCGGGGACTTACTACGAGCAGTACTTC. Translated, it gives CASRLSGTYYEQYF.

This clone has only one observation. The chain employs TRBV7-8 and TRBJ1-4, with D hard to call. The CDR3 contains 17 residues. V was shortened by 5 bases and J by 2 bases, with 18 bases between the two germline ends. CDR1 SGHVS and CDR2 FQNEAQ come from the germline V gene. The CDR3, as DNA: TGTGCCAGCAGCCTGAGCGACATCCCGGGGACTAATGAAAAACTGTTTTTT. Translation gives CASSLSDIPGTNEKLFF.

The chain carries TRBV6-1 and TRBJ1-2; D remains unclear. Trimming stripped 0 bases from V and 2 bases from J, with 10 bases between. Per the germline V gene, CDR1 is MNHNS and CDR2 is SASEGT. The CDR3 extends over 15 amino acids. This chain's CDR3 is CASSEAPGSNYGYTF. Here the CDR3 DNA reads TGTGCCAGCAGTGAAGCGCCGGGGAGCAACTATGGCTACACCTTC.

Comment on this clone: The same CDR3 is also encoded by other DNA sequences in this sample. Here the CDR3 reads CSAGAGETQYF. DNA of the CDR3: TGCAGTGCTGGGGCCGGCGAGACCCAGTACTTC. The chain couples TRBV20-1 to TRBJ2-5; weak D call: TRBD1 (5 bases). Germline-derived CDR1 and CDR2 are DFQATT and SNEGSKA (reference sequence). The CDR3 consists of 11 residues. V shed 5 bases and J shed 5 bases, with 9 bases lying between them.

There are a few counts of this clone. CDR3 in amino acids: CASSATITNTGELFF. DNA for the CDR3: TGTGCCAGCAGCGCCACTATTACGAACACCGGGGAGCTGTTTTTT. The chain joins TRBV11-3 to TRBJ2-2; no clear D. Germline-derived CDR1 and CDR2 are SGHNT and YENEEA. This CDR3 region has 15 residues. V was trimmed by 5 bases and J by 0 bases, leaving 10 bases between them.

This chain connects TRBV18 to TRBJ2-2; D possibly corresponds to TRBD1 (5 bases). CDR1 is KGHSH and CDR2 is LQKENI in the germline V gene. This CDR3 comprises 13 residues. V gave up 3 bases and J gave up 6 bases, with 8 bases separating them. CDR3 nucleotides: TGTGCCAGCTCACCTTCAGGGCCCGGGGAGCTGTTTTTT. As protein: CASSPSGPGELFF.

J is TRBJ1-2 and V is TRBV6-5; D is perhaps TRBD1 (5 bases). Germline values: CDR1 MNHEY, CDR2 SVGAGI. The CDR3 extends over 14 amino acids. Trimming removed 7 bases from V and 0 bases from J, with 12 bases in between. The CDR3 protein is CASTRGGTNYGYTF. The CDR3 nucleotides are TGTGCCAGCACCCGCGGGGGAACTAACTATGGCTACACCTTC.

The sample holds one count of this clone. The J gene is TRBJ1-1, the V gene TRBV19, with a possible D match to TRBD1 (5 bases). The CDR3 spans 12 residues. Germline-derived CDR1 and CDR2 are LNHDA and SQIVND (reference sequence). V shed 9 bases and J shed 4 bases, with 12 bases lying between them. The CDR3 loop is CARVRGGTEAFF. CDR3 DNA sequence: TGTGCCAGAGTGCGCGGGGGCACTGAAGCTTTCTTT.

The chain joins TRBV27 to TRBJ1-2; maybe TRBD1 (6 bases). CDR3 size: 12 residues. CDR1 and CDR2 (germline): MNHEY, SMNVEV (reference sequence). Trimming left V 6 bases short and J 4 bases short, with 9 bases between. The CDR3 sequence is CASRSGAYGYTF. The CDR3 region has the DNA TGTGCCAGCAGATCAGGGGCCTATGGCTACACCTTC.